The clone carrying this T cell receptor beta chain was counted at least ten times. Its cognate antigen is unknown. PBMCs came from roughly 10 ml fresh peripheral blood. The data belong to a study of T cells in Graves' hyperthyroidism and ophthalmopathy. Regarding the study as a whole: Most expanded thyroid clonotypes above 0.001 recurred in blood.

Amplified TCR beta CDR3 regions derived from RNA transcripts. Primed by the HTBI set, a first-round RT-PCR was run on the TCR CDR3. TCRdb re-called the multiplex PCR reads with MiXCR, one entry per CDR3 protein. Among approximately 330,000 distinct CDR3 sequences listed, about 13% were seen once. Material for sequencing was blood. The receptor comes from a middle-aged woman with Graves' ophthalmopathy.

CDR3 in DNA: TGTGCCAGCAGTTCCAGACAGGGCGCTGCTTACGAGCAGTACTTC. Its translation: CASSSRQGAAYEQYF. The chain has TRBV28 and TRBJ2-7, with 7 bases matching TRBD1. Germline V lookup: CDR1 MDHEN, CDR2 SYDVKM. V trimming: 4 bases; J trimming: 4 bases; junction bases outside the gene matches: 10. This CDR3 contains 15 residues.